A selection of T cell receptor beta chains follows, all from one sample in a study of cytomegalovirus exposure and HLA in healthy donors. Measured with immunoSEQ multiplex PCR; TCRdb has only the in-frame clones, and not every one. The profile shows roughly 140,000 clones, approximately 82% of them singletons. Sequencing was performed on PBMCs. Every receptor here comes from a woman aged 60-75 years in good health and CMV-seropositive. The CDR3 runs from the conserved cysteine through the conserved F or W. The order of the fields is D gene, J gene, V gene, clone size, CDR3 DNA, CDR3 protein. The D gene is left open where the match is weak. The size entry is marked missing in some rows and otherwise reads once, few, many or a size class.

-	TRBJ1-5	TRBV5-5	-	TGTGCCAGCAGCAACGACAACCAGCCCCAGCATTTT	CASSNDNQPQHF
TRBD1	TRBJ1-4	TRBV28	-	TGTGCCACCCGAGACAGGGGCGCTGAAAAACTGTTTTTT	CATRDRGAEKLFF
TRBD2	TRBJ2-3	TRBV18	-	TGTGCCAGCTCACCAAACCGGGGGGGTACAGATACGCAGTATTTT	CASSPNRGGTDTQYF
TRBD2	TRBJ2-3	TRBV4-1	-	TGCGCCAGCAGCCAAGAAGAAACTAGCGGGAGTGGAACAGATACGCAGTATTTT	CASSQEETSGSGTDTQYF
-	TRBJ2-7	TRBV4-3	-	TGCGCCAGCAGCCAAGAGGGCTATTCTAACTACGAGCAGTACTTC	CASSQEGYSNYEQYF
TRBD1	TRBJ2-7	TRBV7-6	once	TGTGCCAGCAGCTCGGGACAGGGCGTCGAGCAGTACTTC	CASSSGQGVEQYF
-	TRBJ2-5	TRBV9	-	TGTGCCAGCAGCCACCATAGCAGGGGTGATGAGACCCAGTACTTC	CASSHHSRGDETQYF
-	TRBJ2-7	TRBV28	-	TGTGCCAGCAGCATAGGGAGCGAGGTACACGAGCAGTACTTC	CASSIGSEVHEQYF
TRBD1	TRBJ2-7	TRBV19	-	TGTGCCAGTAGTCCCGTCGCGGGACAGGGGGCTTACGAGCAGTACTTC	CASSPVAGQGAYEQYF
-	TRBJ1-5	TRBV4-3	-	TGCGCCAGCAGCCAAGACCACAGAATTCGCAATCAGCCCCAGCATTTT	CASSQDHRIRNQPQHF
-	TRBJ2-5	TRBV5-1	once	TGCGCCAGCAGCTCGGGACTGATCCAAGAGACCCAGTACTTC	CASSSGLIQETQYF
-	TRBJ2-7	TRBV21-1	-	TGTGCCAGCAGCAAAGGTTGGGGGAGGGGCGTTTCCTACGAGCAGTACTTC	CASSKGWGRGVSYEQYF
-	TRBJ1-1	TRBV6-5	-	TGTGCCAGCATTGGACAGTTGAACACTGAAGCTTTCTTT	CASIGQLNTEAFF
TRBD2	TRBJ2-2	TRBV9	-	TGTGCCAGCAGCGTAGTGGGACTAGCGGGACCGAACACCGGGGAGCTGTTTTTT	CASSVVGLAGPNTGELFF
TRBD1	TRBJ2-4	TRBV5-1	-	TGCGCCAGCAGCTCGAACCCGGGACAGGGGTTAACGTACTTC	CASSSNPGQGLTYF
-	TRBJ2-7	TRBV19	-	TGTGCCAGCTCTACCGGAGGGGGCCAGGGGGAGCAGTACTTC	CASSTGGGQGEQYF
TRBD1	TRBJ1-1	TRBV5-8	-	TGTGCCAGCAGCCCCGGGACAGAAGGAACTGAAGCTTTCTTT	CASSPGTEGTEAFF
TRBD1	TRBJ2-3	TRBV7-8	-	TGTGCCAGCAGCTTGACACAGGGGATCACAGATACGCAGTATTTT	CASSLTQGITDTQYF
-	TRBJ1-4	TRBV5-6	-	TGTGCCAGCAGCCTGAGGGGGGGAGCAACTAATGAAAAACTGTTTTTT	CASSLRGGATNEKLFF
TRBD1	TRBJ1-3	TRBV7-9	-	TGTGCCAGCAGCTGGGACAGGGAAAGCCCGTCTGGAAACACCATATATTTT	CASSWDRESPSGNTIYF
-	TRBJ1-2	TRBV30	-	TGTGCCTGGAGTCATACAGGGAATAGGGGCTACACCTTC	CAWSHTGNRGYTF
TRBD1	TRBJ2-7	TRBV5-1	few	TGCGCCAGCAGCGTTGGGGGACAGGCCAACCTTGGCGAGCAGTACTTC	CASSVGGQANLGEQYF
-	TRBJ2-7	TRBV7-8	-	TGTGCCAGCAGCGCTAAGGGAGGCAGGGTGGGGGAGCAGTACTTC	CASSAKGGRVGEQYF
-	TRBJ1-5	TRBV7-9	few	TGTGCCAGCAGTTCGGACAGCTATCAGCCCCAGCATTTT	CASSSDSYQPQHF
-	TRBJ2-6	TRBV5-4	-	TGTGCCAGCAGCTTGCGGGGGGCCAACGTCCTGACTTTC	CASSLRGANVLTF
TRBD1	TRBJ1-5	TRBV7-9	-	TGTGCCAGCAGCTTAATGACAGGGGGGCGCAATCAGCCCCAGCATTTT	CASSLMTGGRNQPQHF
-	TRBJ2-1	TRBV18	-	TGTGCCAGCTCACCAAGCGGCAATGAGCAGTTCTTC	CASSPSGNEQFF
TRBD2	TRBJ2-5	TRBV10-3	-	TGTGCCATCAGTGAGACCGCAACTAGCGGGGGGGGGCAAGAGACCCAGTACTTC	CAISETATSGGGQETQYF
-	TRBJ2-1	TRBV4-2	-	TGTGCCAGCAGCCAAGAGGAGGGACCCATCAATAACTACAATGAGCAGTTCTTC	CASSQEEGPINNYNEQFF
TRBD1	TRBJ2-5	TRBV7-2	-	TGTGCCAGCAGCTTGACAGGGGGGGAAGAGACCCAGTACTTC	CASSLTGGEETQYF
TRBD2	TRBJ2-4	TRBV4-1	-	TGCGCCAGCAGCCAAGCCGGGACTAGCGGGAGCCCCGGAAACATTCAGTACTTC	CASSQAGTSGSPGNIQYF
-	TRBJ2-2	TRBV10-3	-	TGTGCCATCAGTGGGGACATGAACACCGGGGAGCTGTTTTTT	CAISGDMNTGELFF
TRBD2	TRBJ2-5	TRBV5-4	-	TGTGCCAGCAGCTTAGCGGGAGGAGAGACCCAGTACTTC	CASSLAGGETQYF
-	TRBJ1-2	TRBV30	-	TGTGCCTGGGGACAGAAACCGAACTATGGCTACACCTTC	CAWGQKPNYGYTF
-	TRBJ1-3	TRBV6-6	-	TGTGCCAGCAGTTATGAGGGGGTCGGTGGAAACACCATATATTTT	CASSYEGVGGNTIYF
-	TRBJ1-3	TRBV30	once	TGTGCCTGGAGTCCGCAGGGTATTGGAAACACCATATATTTT	CAWSPQGIGNTIYF
-	TRBJ2-1	TRBV9	-	TGTGCCAGCAGCGTAGATTCCGGGAGACCCTACAATGAGCAGTTCTTC	CASSVDSGRPYNEQFF
-	TRBJ1-3	TRBV30	-	TGTGCCTGGATGGGGGCGCTCGGAAACACCATATATTTT	CAWMGALGNTIYF
-	TRBJ2-7	TRBV7-8	few	TGTGCCAGCAGCTTAGGACTAGACTACGAGCAGTACTTC	CASSLGLDYEQYF
-	TRBJ2-1	TRBV25-1	-	TGTGCCAGCAGTGAATCCGTACAGGGTTGGTTCTTC	CASSESVQGWFF
TRBD1	TRBJ1-2	TRBV2	-	TGTGCCAGCAACCGACAGGGGGCGCTTGACTATGGCTACACCTTC	CASNRQGALDYGYTF
TRBD2	TRBJ2-5	TRBV4-2	-	TGTGCCAGCAGCCAAGTTCAAGCGGGAGGCGGAGAGACCCAGTACTTC	CASSQVQAGGGETQYF
-	TRBJ2-1	TRBV14	-	TGTGCCAGCAGCTACAGCCTGGCGGGGGAGCAGTTCTTC	CASSYSLAGEQFF
-	TRBJ1-5	TRBV28	few	TGTGCCAGCAGACAGTATTTTAGCAATCAGCCCCAGCATTTT	CASRQYFSNQPQHF
-	TRBJ2-5	TRBV6-5	-	TGTGCCAGCAGGCCAAGTGAGTGGAGGGTAGAGACCCAGTACTTC	CASRPSEWRVETQYF
TRBD1	TRBJ2-7	TRBV28	-	TGTGCCAGCAGTTTATTCGGGACAGGCTCCTACGAGCAGTACTTC	CASSLFGTGSYEQYF
TRBD2	TRBJ2-5	TRBV4-1	once	TGCGCCAGCAGCCAACAAGCGGGAGGATTTGTTGAGACCCAGTACTTC	CASSQQAGGFVETQYF
-	TRBJ2-7	TRBV6-5	-	TGTGCCAGCAAGCTACAGGCGAGCTCCTACGAGCAGTACTTC	CASKLQASSYEQYF
-	TRBJ2-7	TRBV6-5	few	TGTGCCAGCAGTCCGGGACGCGGGACGGGGGAGCAGTACTTC	CASSPGRGTGEQYF
TRBD1	TRBJ2-7	TRBV5-1	-	TGCGCCAGCGCACGGGACAGGTCCACCTACGAGCAGTACTTC	CASARDRSTYEQYF
TRBD2	TRBJ2-1	TRBV30	-	TGTGCCTGGAGTGTATTACGGCCCGGCGGGAGGACGTACAATGAGCAGTTCTTC	CAWSVLRPGGRTYNEQFF
-	TRBJ2-3	TRBV5-1	-	TGCGCCAGCAGCTTGGGTGCGAGGGTCACAGATACGCAGTATTTT	CASSLGARVTDTQYF
-	TRBJ2-2	TRBV19	-	TGTGCCAGTAGGACTCCTGGCGGGGAGCTGTTTTTT	CASRTPGGELFF
-	TRBJ2-7	TRBV11-2	-	TGTGCCAGCAGCTTACAAACCGGTCTCTACGAGCAGTACTTC	CASSLQTGLYEQYF
-	TRBJ2-3	TRBV28	few	TGTGCCAGCAGCCTCCGGGACATCAGCACAGATACGCAGTATTTT	CASSLRDISTDTQYF